The next 30 T cell receptor beta chains were all read from a single sample in a study of response to subunit inactivated influenza vaccine. TCRdb passed the RT-PCR reads through MiXCR, listing each CDR3 protein once. The sample records 590,000 or so distinct CDR3 sequences, 13% to 15% being singletons. Material: PBMCs from blood, obtained approximately 15 days before vaccination. The receptors here all came from a man in his forties or fifties who received an inactivated influenza vaccine.

The chain carries TRBV29-1 and TRBJ2-7; TRBD1 aligns across 11 bases. CDR1 is SQVTM, CDR2 ANQGSEA, per germline. V shed 7 bases, J shed 10 bases, and the junction held 9 bases outside the gene matches. The CDR3 runs to 12 residues. The CDR3 is CSAGTGGLDQYF. The CDR3 DNA reads TGCAGCGCTGGGACAGGGGGTCTAGATCAGTACTTC.

The chain combines TRBV9 with TRBJ2-3; 10 nucleotides agree with TRBD1. The V segment lost 2 bases and the J segment 6 bases; nucleotides outside the gene matches: 6. The CDR3 contains 15 residues. The germline V gene has CDR1 SGDLS and CDR2 YYNGEE. Here the CDR3 reads CASSVRQGAWDTQYF. For the CDR3, the DNA is TGTGCCAGCAGCGTTAGACAGGGGGCGTGGGATACGCAGTATTTT.

This clonotype was seen a few times. CDR3 nucleotides: TGCGCCAGCAGCTTCGGGACACTAGCGGGGGGGCGCAATGAGCAGTTCTTC. It encodes CASSFGTLAGGRNEQFF. V gene TRBV5-1 combines with J gene TRBJ2-1; 13 bases line up with TRBD2. The CDR3 is 17 amino acids. Germline trimming cut 2 bases from V and 6 bases from J; bases unmatched to any gene: 8. Germline V lookup: CDR1 SGHRS, CDR2 YFSETQ.

Ten or more counts support this clonotype. The chain couples TRBV7-2 to TRBJ1-5, with unresolved D. In germline, CDR1 is SGHTA, CDR2 FQGNSA. This CDR3 is built from 15 residues. V was pared by 5 bases and J by 5 bases, with 16 bases between. The CDR3 here is CASSPRAQVDQPQHF. The CDR3 DNA reads as TGTGCCAGCAGCCCCCGGGCCCAAGTCGATCAGCCCCAGCATTTT.

This clonotype was detected a few times. This chain links TRBV10-3 with TRBJ2-7; 10 bases align to TRBD2. Germline assignment: CDR1 ENHRY and CDR2 SYGVKD. V lost 8 bases and J lost 4; bases outside the gene matches: 8. This CDR3 comprises 14 residues. CDR3 in amino acids: CAISSSGGTYEQYF. CDR3 sequence (DNA): TGTGCCATCTCCTCTAGCGGGGGAACTTACGAGCAGTACTTC.

This clonotype was seen repeatedly, ten times or more. This chain connects TRBV25-1 to TRBJ2-1; D ambiguous. Trimming took off 4 bases at V and 8 bases at J, with 6 bases between the two ends. CDR1 MGHDK and CDR2 SYGVNS come from the germline V gene. The CDR3 runs to 11 residues. The CDR3 DNA sequence: TGTGCCAGCAGTGGGGCGGATGAGCAGTTCTTC. It yields the protein CASSGADEQFF.

Turning to this clonotype: Just one base apart from a much larger clone, this may be a read error. V is TRBV12-3 or TRBV12-4 and J is TRBJ1-2; weak D call: TRBD1 (5 bases). Trimming shortened V by 6 bases and J by 6 bases, and 17 bases separated the two germline ends. This CDR3 region has 14 residues. CDR3 in amino acids: CASRGGSPGDGYTF. In nucleotides, the CDR3 is TGTGCCAGCAGGGGGGGTAGTCCAGGCGATGGCTACACCTTC.

The CDR3 loop is CSARDPGLRRETQYF. The CDR3 region has the DNA TGCAGTGCTAGAGATCCGGGACTTAGGCGGGAGACCCAGTACTTC. V and J are TRBV20-1 and TRBJ2-5, with D possibly matching TRBD2 (6 bases). This CDR3 has 15 residues. V was clipped by 0 bases and J by 5 bases, with 16 bases between them. Germline CDR1 and CDR2: DFQATT and SNEGSKA (reference sequence).

The chain has TRBV11-2 and TRBJ2-3; 10 bases match TRBD2. Germline CDR1 reads SGHAT; CDR2 reads FQNNGV. With V trimmed by 5 bases and J by 0 bases, 17 bases remained unmatched. CDR3 size: 20 residues. In nucleotides, the CDR3 is TGTGCCAGCAGCCCCCGAAACCCACTAGCGGGACGAACTAGCACAGATACGCAGTATTTT. It yields the protein CASSPRNPLAGRTSTDTQYF.

The chain is built from TRBV20-1 and TRBJ1-4; 9 nucleotides line up with TRBD1. Germline CDR1 reads DFQATT; CDR2 reads SNEGSKA (reference sequence). V lost 2 bases, J lost 5 bases, and 6 bases stayed unmatched. This CDR3 is built from 15 residues. CDR3 region: CSARTSTGGNEKLFF. The CDR3 coding sequence is TGCAGTGCTAGAACATCGACAGGGGGGAATGAAAAACTGTTTTTT.

This clonotype showed up just a few times. This chain joins TRBV6-1 and TRBJ2-7, with 8 positions matching TRBD2. This CDR3 has 14 residues. Looked up from germline, CDR1 is MNHNS and CDR2 is SASEGT. J lost 2 bases, V lost 3 bases, and 3 bases had no gene match. CDR3 residues: CASSDISGAYEQYF. CDR3 bases: TGTGCCAGCAGTGACATTAGCGGGGCCTACGAGCAGTACTTC.

This clonotype was observed a few times. This sequence joins TRBV5-6 and TRBJ2-1, with D uncertain. The V end lost 1 base, the J end lost 0 bases, and 8 bases lay between the germline ends. Germline V CDR1 and CDR2: SGHDT, YYEEEE. This CDR3 is 15 amino acids long. CDR3 in amino acids: CASSLLLSSYNEQFF. The CDR3 bases are TGTGCCAGCAGCTTGTTACTATCCTCCTACAATGAGCAGTTCTTC.

This clonotype occurred many times. DNA for the CDR3: TGTGCCAGCAGCCAAGACGGGATAACTCAGCCCCAGCATTTT. This sequence encodes CASSQDGITQPQHF. The chain carries TRBV3-1 and TRBJ1-5; D not certain. The germline gives CDR1 LGHDT, CDR2 YNNKEL (reference sequence). The CDR3 runs 14 residues. Trimming stripped 0 bases from V and 6 bases from J, with 9 bases between.

Only a few counts were recorded for this clonotype. The V call is TRBV20-1, the J call TRBJ2-5; TRBD2 aligns across 9 bases. The CDR3 spans 16 residues. Germline trimming cut 3 bases from V and 4 bases from J; bases unmatched to any gene: 12. Germline V gene sequence: CDR1 DFQATT, CDR2 SNEGSKA (reference sequence). The CDR3 coding sequence is TGCAGTGCTAGTTGGTGGGGCGGGGGGGCCGCAGAGACCCAGTACTTC. Translating gives CSASWWGGGAAETQYF.

CDR3 residues: CASRGRGTGTSRTGELFF. CDR3 in DNA: TGTGCCAGCAGGGGGCGAGGGACAGGGACTTCGAGGACCGGGGAGCTGTTTTTT. The chain employs TRBV27 and TRBJ2-2; 9 positions agree with TRBD1. Trimming at V came to 6 bases and at J to 5 bases, leaving 16 bases not matched to a gene. Germline V gives CDR1 MNHEY, CDR2 SMNVEV (reference sequence). This CDR3 has 18 amino acids.

The chain links TRBV5-4 to TRBJ2-5; tentative D call: TRBD2 (6 bases). The CDR3 extends over 14 amino acids. Germline lookup yields CDR1 SGHNT and CDR2 YYREEE (reference sequence). The V end was cut by 4 bases, the J end by 2 bases, with 12 bases between. CDR3 nucleotide sequence: TGTGCCAGCAGCCTAGAGGGGACTCAAGAGACCCAGTACTTC. This gives the protein CASSLEGTQETQYF.

This clonotype has a handful of counts. The V and J genes are TRBV5-5 and TRBJ1-6; no reliable D call. The CDR3 loop spans 16 amino acids. Germline lookup yields CDR1 SGHKS and CDR2 YYEKEE (reference sequence). The V end was cut by 3 bases, the J end by 9 bases, with 19 bases between. The DNA for the CDR3 is TGTGCCAGCAGCTCCGATGCAGGACGAGTAGGTTCACCCCTCCACTTT. As protein: CASSSDAGRVGSPLHF.

This clonotype was counted many times. The chain links TRBV6-4 to TRBJ1-6; no clear D. CDR1 MRHNA and CDR2 SNTAGT come from the germline V gene. The ends were cut back, 2 bases at V and 7 bases at J, with 3 bases in the middle. The CDR3 runs to 12 residues. The CDR3 bases are TGTGCCAGCAGTGACGGAAATTCACCCCTCCACTTT. It is translated as CASSDGNSPLHF.

In its sample, this clonotype was seen once. The V call is TRBV5-1, the J call TRBJ2-5; 8 nucleotides match TRBD1. The CDR3 extends over 15 amino acids. CDR1 and CDR2 from the germline V gene are SGHRS and YFSETQ. Unmatched junction bases numbered 3, after V lost 0 bases and J lost 2 bases. The CDR3, as DNA: TGCGCCAGCAGCTTGGGGGACAGGCCTCAAGAGACCCAGTACTTC. It translates to CASSLGDRPQETQYF.

The genes are TRBV6-4 and TRBJ1-1; D is unclear. The V end was cut by 3 bases, the J end by 6 bases, with 11 bases between. CDR1 and CDR2 from the germline V gene are MRHNA and SNTAGT. The CDR3 consists of 13 residues. DNA of the CDR3: TGTGCCAGCAGTGAACAGACCGGGTCTGAAGCTTTCTTT. It is translated as CASSEQTGSEAFF.

V gene TRBV20-1 combines with J gene TRBJ2-7; TRBD1 agrees at 10 bases. This CDR3 contains 13 residues. Trimming took 3 bases from V and 5 from J; bases not matched to a gene: 4. The germline V gene has CDR1 DFQATT and CDR2 SNEGSKA (reference sequence). The CDR3 region is CSARTGTGDEQYF. For the CDR3, the DNA is TGCAGTGCTAGGACCGGGACAGGGGACGAGCAGTACTTC.

The chain combines TRBV20-1 with TRBJ1-3; no firm D call. The CDR3 sequence is 14 residues long. Trimming took off 5 bases at V and 0 bases at J, with 11 bases between the two ends. CDR1 is DFQATT and CDR2 is SNEGSKA in the germline V gene (reference sequence). The CDR3 nucleotides are TGCAGTGCTGGCCAACAGAGCTCTGGAAACACCATATATTTT. Translated, it gives CSAGQQSSGNTIYF.

In its sample, this clonotype was seen many times. The chain combines TRBV30 with TRBJ2-1; D gene ambiguous. CDR3 length equals 12 residues. V gave up 0 bases and J gave up 8 bases, with 8 bases separating them. CDR1 GTSNPN and CDR2 SVGIG come from the germline V gene (reference sequence). CDR3 sequence (DNA): TGTGCCTGGAGTGTCACATTAGATGAGCAGTTCTTC. Protein product: CAWSVTLDEQFF. Using reference TRBV30 and TRBJ2-1 for the parts outside the CDR3, the full variable domain is SQTIHQWPATLVQPVGSPLSLECTVEGTSNPNLYWYRQAAGRGLQLLFYSVGIGQISSEVPQNLSASRPQDRQFILSSKKLLLSDSGFYLCAWSVTLDEQFFGPGTRLTVL.

The CDR3 DNA reads as TGCAGCGACGGACAGGGAATAGATGGCTACACCTTC. This sequence encodes CSDGQGIDGYTF. The chain uses TRBV29-1 and TRBJ1-2; 8 bases line up with TRBD1. The CDR3 covers 12 residues. CDR1 is SQVTM and CDR2 is ANQGSEA in the germline V gene. With 7 bases clipped from V and 6 bases from J, the junction kept 7 bases outside the gene matches.

The chain uses TRBV6-1 and TRBJ2-5; tentatively, D is TRBD2 (6 bases). Deletions cut 6 bases from V and 5 bases from J, with 19 bases between. The CDR3 spans 15 residues. The germline V gene encodes CDR1 MNHNS and CDR2 SASEGT. The CDR3 is CASRASGSWRETQYF. The CDR3 bases are TGTGCCAGCAGAGCCTCCGGGAGCTGGAGGGAGACCCAGTACTTC.

This clonotype showed up many times. This chain connects TRBV7-9 to TRBJ2-7; 9 bases line up with TRBD2. The CDR3 loop spans 15 amino acids. V lost 8 bases, J lost 4 bases, and 12 bases stayed unmatched. Germline values: CDR1 SEHNR, CDR2 FQNEAQ (reference sequence). CDR3 loop: CASGRRREGRYEQYF. The CDR3, as DNA: TGTGCCAGCGGTCGTCGGCGGGAGGGCCGTTACGAGCAGTACTTC.

This rearrangement joins TRBV5-1 to TRBJ2-6; 9 bases match TRBD1. Trimming removed 0 bases from V and 2 bases from J; junction bases left unmatched: 3. The germline CDR1 and CDR2 sequences are SGHRS and YFSETQ. The CDR3 consists of 17 residues. DNA for the CDR3: TGCGCCAGCAGCTTGGAGGGACAGGGTGCTGGGGCCAACGTCCTGACTTTC. Its translation is CASSLEGQGAGANVLTF.

Only a few counts were recorded for this clonotype. The gene calls are TRBV19 and TRBJ1-1; no firm D call. Trimming pared 9 bases from V and 0 bases from J, leaving 11 bases between. Germline CDR1 reads LNHDA; CDR2 reads SQIVND (reference sequence). This CDR3 is 13 amino acids long. The CDR3 here is CASRTAMNTEAFF. CDR3 sequence (DNA): TGTGCCAGCCGGACCGCGATGAACACTGAAGCTTTCTTT. The full variable domain, rest sourced from reference TRBV19 and TRBJ1-1, is DGGITQSPKYLFRKEGQNVTLSCEQNLNHDAMYWYRQDPGQGLRLIYYSQIVNDFQKGDIAEGYSVSREKKESFPLTVTSAQKNPTAFYLCASRTAMNTEAFFGQGTRLTVV.

This clonotype was counted a few times. The gene calls are TRBV12-3 or TRBV12-4 and TRBJ2-2; no definite D call. The CDR3 contains 12 residues. V lost 5 bases and J lost 7, with 8 bases in between. Here the CDR3 reads CASSTVVGELFF. The CDR3 DNA is TGTGCCAGCAGTACCGTCGTCGGGGAGCTGTTTTTT.

This clonotype showed up just a few times. This chain joins TRBV27 and TRBJ1-2, with TRBD1 matching 9 bases. Trimming removed 3 bases from V and 2 bases from J; junction bases left unmatched: 4. Germline V CDR1 and CDR2: MNHEY, SMNVEV (reference sequence). The CDR3 extends over 15 amino acids. The CDR3 DNA reads as TGTGCCAGCAGTTTGGGGACAGGGATCAACTATGGCTACACCTTC. Amino acid sequence: CASSLGTGINYGYTF.